One and the same sample provided the 25 T cell receptor beta chains below, sequenced in a study of blood T cell repertoires in COVID-19. The data were produced by immunoSEQ multiplex PCR, yet TCRdb's version contains in-frame clones alone and is incomplete. The sample holds under 300,000 clones, roughly 85% seen once. The sample comprised peripheral blood. The receptors stem from a woman aged 18-35 years with acute or convalescent COVID-19.

The chain couples TRBV27 to TRBJ1-2; no firm D call. The CDR3 is made up of 15 amino acids. With 0 bases removed from V and 3 bases from J, the gap between germline ends came to 11 bases. Germline V CDR1 and CDR2: MNHEY, SMNVEV (reference sequence). The chain's CDR3 is CASSLSGSGDYGYTF. CDR3 bases: TGTGCCAGCAGTTTATCAGGGTCCGGGGACTATGGCTACACCTTC.

This sequence joins TRBV18 and TRBJ1-2; D is unresolved. V lost 1 base to trimming and J lost 2 bases, with 17 bases between them. The CDR3 sequence is 17 residues long. The germline gives CDR1 KGHSH, CDR2 LQKENI. The CDR3 DNA sequence: TGTGCCAGCTCACCACTACGAGGCGGTCACACAAACTATGGCTACACCTTC. Translating gives CASSPLRGGHTNYGYTF.

This clone was counted at least ten times. The same CDR3 is also encoded by other DNA sequences in this sample. The rearrangement joins TRBV9 to TRBJ1-1; 9 bases fit TRBD1. J gave up 1 base and V 4 bases, and 5 bases lay outside the gene matches. The CDR3 runs 15 residues. Germline V gene sequence: CDR1 SGDLS, CDR2 YYNGEE. The CDR3 sequence is CASSPRQGENTEAFF. DNA for the CDR3: TGTGCCAGCAGCCCCAGACAGGGGGAGAACACTGAAGCTTTCTTT.

The chain links TRBV7-3 to TRBJ2-1; no definite D call. Germline CDR1 reads SGHTA; CDR2 reads FQGTGA. V was trimmed by 2 bases and J by 10 bases, leaving 12 bases between them. CDR3 size: 13 residues. The CDR3 nucleotides are TGTGCCAGCAGCTTACGCAACTCAGGCGAGCAGTTCTTC. Translating it yields CASSLRNSGEQFF.

This clone was seen just once. The chain has TRBV19 and TRBJ1-5; tentatively, D is TRBD1 (5 bases). The CDR3 contains 15 residues. V was pared by 5 bases and J by 2 bases, with 13 bases between. Germline V lookup: CDR1 LNHDA, CDR2 SQIVND (reference sequence). The CDR3 sequence: CASSYRQPRNQPQHF. The CDR3 DNA follows: TGTGCCAGTAGTTATAGACAGCCCCGCAATCAGCCCCAGCATTTT. Full variable domain (remainder filled in from reference TRBV19 and TRBJ1-5): DGGITQSPKYLFRKEGQNVTLSCEQNLNHDAMYWYRQDPGQGLRLIYYSQIVNDFQKGDIAEGYSVSREKKESFPLTVTSAQKNPTAFYLCASSYRQPRNQPQHFGDGTRLSIL.

The chain joins TRBV6-2 or TRBV6-3 to TRBJ2-5, with TRBD2 identical over 7 bases. The germline CDR1 and CDR2 sequences are MNHEY and SVGEGT. The ends lost 2 bases at V and 0 bases at J; junction bases unmatched: 3. CDR3 size: 15 residues. The CDR3 DNA is TGTGCCAGCAGTTACAGCGGGACCAACCAAGAGACCCAGTACTTC. It is translated as CASSYSGTNQETQYF.

V usage is TRBV6-5 and J usage is TRBJ1-2; 7 bases are shared with TRBD1. V was clipped by 6 bases and J by 4 bases; unmatched bases: 5. Germline V gives CDR1 MNHEY, CDR2 SVGAGI. This CDR3 region has 13 residues. The CDR3 sequence: CASSLGGRYGYTF. CDR3 nucleotide sequence: TGTGCCAGCAGCTTAGGGGGCCGCTATGGCTACACCTTC.

This clone has just one count. The V gene is TRBV10-3, the J gene TRBJ2-7; D gene unclear. Trimming shortened V by 4 bases and J by 2 bases, and 9 bases separated the two germline ends. CDR3 length equals 13 residues. Looked up from germline, CDR1 is ENHRY and CDR2 is SYGVKD. The CDR3 here is CAISVADTYEQYF. In DNA, the CDR3 is TGTGCCATCAGTGTGGCTGACACCTACGAGCAGTACTTC.

The gene calls are TRBV5-1 and TRBJ2-7, with 7 nucleotides matching TRBD1. The CDR3 loop spans 16 amino acids. The junction had 6 bases not matched to a gene; V was cut back by 0 bases and J by 0 bases. CDR1 SGHRS and CDR2 YFSETQ come from the germline V gene. CDR3 DNA: TGCGCCAGCAGCTTGGTAGGGGGACAGTTCTCCTACGAGCAGTACTTC. Translating gives CASSLVGGQFSYEQYF.

This clone was seen a handful of times. The V gene is TRBV28, the J gene TRBJ2-7, with D possibly being TRBD2 (6 bases). V lost 5 bases to trimming and J lost 7 bases, with 9 bases between them. This CDR3 spans 11 amino acids. Germline assignment: CDR1 MDHEN and CDR2 SYDVKM. CDR3 DNA sequence: TGTGCCAGCAGTGGGGGGTTAGAGCAGTACTTC. This gives the protein CASSGGLEQYF. The whole variable domain, filled in from reference TRBV28 and TRBJ2-7, reads DVKVTQSSRYLVKRTGEKVFLECVQDMDHENMFWYRQDPGLGLRLIYFSYDVKMKEKGDIPEGYSVSREKKERFSLILESASTNQTSMYLCASSGGLEQYFGPGTRLTVT.

The gene calls are TRBV5-1 and TRBJ2-1; 10 bases line up with TRBD1. This CDR3 contains 15 residues. Germline V lookup: CDR1 SGHRS, CDR2 YFSETQ. After removal of 4 bases from V and 2 bases from J, the junction contained 3 bases not matched to a gene. Here the CDR3 DNA reads TGCGCCAGCAGCCAGGGACAGGGGACCTACAATGAGCAGTTCTTC. Its translation is CASSQGQGTYNEQFF.

V is TRBV19 and J is TRBJ2-7, with 7 nucleotides matching TRBD2. The ends lost 11 bases at V and 0 bases at J; junction bases unmatched: 7. The CDR3 length is 13 residues. CDR1 and CDR2 (germline): LNHDA, SQIVND (reference sequence). The CDR3 here is CASRGVTSYEQYF. The CDR3 region has the DNA TGTGCCTCTCGGGGGGTGACCTCCTACGAGCAGTACTTC. Together with reference TRBV19 and TRBJ2-7, the CDR3 gives the full variable domain: DGGITQSPKYLFRKEGQNVTLSCEQNLNHDAMYWYRQDPGQGLRLIYYSQIVNDFQKGDIAEGYSVSREKKESFPLTVTSAQKNPTAFYLCASRGVTSYEQYFGPGTRLTVT.

The chain is built from TRBV20-1 and TRBJ1-5; D may be TRBD1 (5 bases). The germline V gene has CDR1 DFQATT and CDR2 SNEGSKA (reference sequence). Trimming stripped 3 bases from V and 2 bases from J, with 17 bases between. The length of the CDR3 is 16 residues. CDR3 DNA sequence: TGCAGTGCTAGTCACGCAGGGTTTGACGGCAATCAGCCCCAGCATTTT. This encodes CSASHAGFDGNQPQHF.

The chain carries TRBV15 and TRBJ2-1, with D possibly TRBD2 on 5 matching bases. Trimming removed 7 bases at V and 3 bases at J, with 13 bases between. The length of the CDR3 is 14 residues. Germline-derived CDR1 and CDR2 are LNHNV and YYDKDF (reference sequence). Here the CDR3 DNA reads TGTGCCACCACTCAAGCGGTATTCTACAATGAGCAGTTCTTC. Translating gives CATTQAVFYNEQFF.

This clone was observed once. The chain uses TRBV4-3 and TRBJ2-7; TRBD2 agrees at 10 bases. V was clipped by 3 bases and J by 0 bases; unmatched bases: 14. Germline V gene lookup returns CDR1 LGHNA and CDR2 YSLEER. The CDR3 extends over 19 amino acids. The DNA of the CDR3 is TGCGCCAGCAGCCACATAGCGGGAGGCTCCGCTACGTCCTCCTACGAGCAGTACTTC. Protein product: CASSHIAGGSATSSYEQYF.

The rearrangement links TRBV14 to TRBJ2-1, with 9 bases lining up with TRBD1. J gave up 6 bases and V 4 bases, and 4 bases lay outside the gene matches. The CDR3 has 14 amino acids. Germline CDR1 reads SGHDN; CDR2 reads FVKESK. Written as DNA, the CDR3 is TGTGCCAGCAGCCGAAGGACAGGGGTCAATGAGCAGTTCTTC. This sequence encodes CASSRRTGVNEQFF.

J is TRBJ1-3 and V is TRBV19, with D perhaps TRBD1 (5 bases). V dropped 6 bases and J dropped 2 bases, with 17 bases sitting between them. Germline lookup yields CDR1 LNHDA and CDR2 SQIVND (reference sequence). The CDR3 covers 16 residues. This chain's CDR3 is CASSQDGGIAGNTIYF. The CDR3 DNA reads TGTGCCAGTAGCCAAGACGGGGGGATCGCTGGAAACACCATATATTTT.

V usage is TRBV5-1 and J usage is TRBJ1-3; 9 bases are a match to TRBD1. Germline loops: CDR1 SGHRS, CDR2 YFSETQ. V lost 0 bases, J lost 2 bases, and 3 bases stayed unmatched. This CDR3 comprises 16 residues. Here the CDR3 DNA reads TGCGCCAGCAGCTTGGCCGACAGGGGGGCTGGAAACACCATATATTTT. Translation: CASSLADRGAGNTIYF. The entire variable domain, with the rest obtained from reference TRBV5-1 and TRBJ1-3, is as follows: KAGVTQTPRYLIKTRGQQVTLSCSPISGHRSVSWYQQTPGQGLQFLFEYFSETQRNKGNFPGRFSGRQFSNSRSEMNVSTLELGDSALYLCASSLADRGAGNTIYFGEGSWLTVV.

This clone was observed a single time. The rearrangement uses TRBV18 and TRBJ2-2; 7 nucleotides agree with TRBD1. This CDR3 is 17 amino acids long. CDR1 and CDR2 (germline): KGHSH, LQKENI. J gave up 0 bases and V 1 base, and 5 bases lay outside the gene matches. The CDR3 region has the DNA TGTGCCAGCTCACCACTCGTCCAGGGGGCGAACACCGGGGAGCTGTTTTTT. As protein: CASSPLVQGANTGELFF.

This rearrangement joins TRBV19 to TRBJ2-1; 12 bases match TRBD2. Germline trimming cut 4 bases from V and 0 bases from J; bases unmatched to any gene: 10. The CDR3 is 19 amino acids. Germline CDR1 is LNHDA and CDR2 is SQIVND (reference sequence). The CDR3 loop reads CASSNPGLAGGSSYNEQFF. CDR3 DNA: TGTGCCAGTAGTAACCCGGGACTAGCGGGTGGGAGCTCCTACAATGAGCAGTTCTTC.

The chain combines TRBV14 with TRBJ2-1; TRBD2 matches 9 bases. V was pared by 0 bases and J by 6 bases, with 12 bases of the junction left unmatched. The CDR3 length is 18 residues. Germline assignment: CDR1 SGHDN and CDR2 FVKESK. In nucleotides, the CDR3 is TGTGCCAGCAGCCAAGAGAGTAGCCGGCGGGAGGGGGGCAATGAGCAGTTCTTC. This translates into CASSQESSRREGGNEQFF.

The chain is built from TRBV13 and TRBJ2-7; D might be TRBD2 (5 bases). The CDR3 runs 11 residues. CDR1 PRHDT and CDR2 FYEKMQ come from the germline V gene (reference sequence). V shed 5 bases and J shed 4 bases, with 6 bases lying between them. This CDR3 is CASSPGYEQYF. DNA of the CDR3: TGTGCCAGCAGCCCGGGGTACGAGCAGTACTTC. Full variable domain (missing parts from reference TRBV13 and TRBJ2-7): AAGVIQSPRHLIKEKRETATLKCYPIPRHDTVYWYQQGPGQDPQFLISFYEKMQSDKGSIPDRFSAQQFSDYHSELNMSSLELGDSALYFCASSPGYEQYFGPGTRLTVT.

J is TRBJ1-4 and V is TRBV28; 7 bases fit TRBD1. Per germline, CDR1 MDHEN and CDR2 SYDVKM. The CDR3 has 14 residues. With 4 bases clipped from V and 11 bases from J, the junction kept 10 bases outside the gene matches. CDR3 protein: CASSWDSGDRKLFF. DNA for the CDR3: TGTGCCAGCAGTTGGGACAGTGGGGACCGGAAACTGTTTTTT.

V usage is TRBV5-1 and J usage is TRBJ2-1; 12 bases fit TRBD2. In germline, CDR1 is SGHRS, CDR2 YFSETQ. J gave up 7 bases and V 0 bases, and 5 bases lay outside the gene matches. CDR3 length: 16 residues. The CDR3 reads CASSLVLAGGWNEQFF. For the CDR3, the DNA is TGCGCCAGCAGCTTGGTACTAGCGGGAGGTTGGAATGAGCAGTTCTTC.

This clone was seen a few times. This chain uses TRBV11-2 with TRBJ2-3, with 7 nucleotides matching TRBD1. CDR3 length: 14 residues. The germline gives CDR1 SGHAT, CDR2 FQNNGV. J lost 4 bases, V lost 3 bases, and 4 bases had no gene match. The CDR3 bases are TGTGCCAGCAGCTTGCTGACAGGGTCAGATACGCAGTATTTT. This gives the protein CASSLLTGSDTQYF.